This T cell receptor (beta chain) was documented in a study of blood T cell repertoires in COVID-19. Turning to the study itself: The United States, Italy and Spain supplied acute and convalescent COVID-19 samples.

Here immunoSEQ multiplex PCR was the method, and the copy in TCRdb shows in-frame clones only, minus some. This sample has about 210,000 clones; approximately 86% occur once, and the top ten carry about a tenth. The germline V gene encodes CDR1 MGHRA and CDR2 YSYEKL. V dropped 4 bases and J dropped 7 bases, with 19 bases sitting between them. CDR3 length: 15 residues. Only one count was recorded for this clone. This chain uses TRBV4-1 with TRBJ1-2, with D tentatively TRBD1 (6 bases). Sequencing was done on a sample of PBMCs or T cells enriched from blood (not recorded which). The receptor was isolated from a man aged 18 to 30 with acute COVID-19. The CDR3, as DNA: TGCGCCAGCAGCCGGGACACAAATTGGGAAGGTGGCTACACCTTC. Residues: CASSRDTNWEGGYTF.